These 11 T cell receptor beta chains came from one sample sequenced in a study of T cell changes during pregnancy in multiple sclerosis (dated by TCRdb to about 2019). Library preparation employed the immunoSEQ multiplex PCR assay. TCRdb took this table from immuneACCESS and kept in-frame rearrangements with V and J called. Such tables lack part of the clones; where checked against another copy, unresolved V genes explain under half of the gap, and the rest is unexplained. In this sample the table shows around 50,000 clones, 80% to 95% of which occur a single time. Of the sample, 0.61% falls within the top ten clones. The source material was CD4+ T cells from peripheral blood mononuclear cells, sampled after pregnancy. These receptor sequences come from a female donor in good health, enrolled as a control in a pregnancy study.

Here the CDR3 DNA reads TGTGCCAGCAGCTTAGGACAGGGGAGGGTCTCGGGCACTGAAGCTTTCTTT. Amino acids: CASSLGQGRVSGTEAFF. The chain joins TRBV7-9 to TRBJ1-1; 8 bases match TRBD1. The CDR3 spans 17 residues. Germline assignment: CDR1 SEHNR and CDR2 FQNEAQ (reference sequence). After removal of 1 base from V and 4 bases from J, the junction contained 11 bases not matched to a gene.

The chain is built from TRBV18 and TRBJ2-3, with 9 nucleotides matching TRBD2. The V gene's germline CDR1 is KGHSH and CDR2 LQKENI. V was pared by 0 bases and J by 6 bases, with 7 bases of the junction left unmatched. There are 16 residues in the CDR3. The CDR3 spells CASSPPGEREEDTQYF. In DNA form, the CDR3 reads TGTGCCAGCTCACCACCAGGCGAGCGGGAGGAGGATACGCAGTATTTT.

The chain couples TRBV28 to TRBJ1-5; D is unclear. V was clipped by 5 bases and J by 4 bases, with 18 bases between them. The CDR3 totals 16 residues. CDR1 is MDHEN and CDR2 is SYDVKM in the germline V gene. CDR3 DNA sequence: TGTGCCAGCAGTAGTGCGGAACGGGATAGAAATCAGCCCCAGCATTTT. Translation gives CASSSAERDRNQPQHF.

The CDR3 region has the DNA TGTGCCAGCAGCTTGGAGGGACAGGGGGCAAGGAATGAGCAGTTCTTC. This gives the protein CASSLEGQGARNEQFF. This sequence joins TRBV5-6 and TRBJ2-1; 12 nucleotides align to TRBD1. The trim removed 0 bases at V and 7 bases at J, leaving 5 bases unmatched. The CDR3 sequence is 16 residues long. CDR1 is SGHDT, CDR2 YYEEEE, per germline.

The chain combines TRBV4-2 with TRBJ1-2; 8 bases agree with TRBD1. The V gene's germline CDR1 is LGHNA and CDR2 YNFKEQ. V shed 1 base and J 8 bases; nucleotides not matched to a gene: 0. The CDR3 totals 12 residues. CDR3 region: CASSQGDRGYTF. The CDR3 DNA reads TGTGCCAGCAGCCAAGGGGACAGGGGCTACACCTTC.

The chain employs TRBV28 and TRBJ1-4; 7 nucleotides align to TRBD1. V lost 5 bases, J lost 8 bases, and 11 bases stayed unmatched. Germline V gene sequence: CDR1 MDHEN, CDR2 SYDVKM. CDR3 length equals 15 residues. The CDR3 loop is CASSQDRLGVEKLFF. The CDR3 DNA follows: TGTGCCAGCAGTCAGGACAGGTTAGGGGTGGAAAAACTGTTTTTT.

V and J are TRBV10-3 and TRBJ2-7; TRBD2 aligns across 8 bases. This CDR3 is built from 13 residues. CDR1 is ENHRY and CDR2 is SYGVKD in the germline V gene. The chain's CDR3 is CGSGGSFVDEQYF. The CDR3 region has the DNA TGTGGGAGCGGGGGCTCGTTTGTGGACGAGCAGTACTTC.

The CDR3 DNA sequence: TGTGCCAGCTCCCCACCGGGAAACATTCAGTACTTC. Translation: CASSPPGNIQYF. The V call is TRBV7-2, the J call TRBJ2-4; D unresolved. The CDR3 has 12 amino acids. Germline V gene sequence: CDR1 SGHTA, CDR2 FQGNSA. V dropped 8 bases and J dropped 6 bases, with 11 bases sitting between them.

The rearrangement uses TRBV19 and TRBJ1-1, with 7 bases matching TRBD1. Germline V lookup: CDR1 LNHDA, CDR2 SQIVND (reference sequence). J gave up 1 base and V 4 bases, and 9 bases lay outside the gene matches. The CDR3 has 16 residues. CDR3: CASSTPPGQPNTEAFF. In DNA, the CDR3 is TGTGCCAGTAGTACCCCCCCGGGACAGCCGAACACTGAAGCTTTCTTT.

The CDR3: CATSRERQANQYF. In DNA, the CDR3 is TGTGCCACCAGCAGAGAAAGACAGGCGAATCAGTACTTC. This rearrangement joins TRBV15 to TRBJ2-7; D is perhaps TRBD1 (6 bases). The V and J ends lost 0 bases and 10 bases respectively, with 13 bases between them. Germline V gives CDR1 LNHNV, CDR2 YYDKDF (reference sequence). There are 13 residues in the CDR3.

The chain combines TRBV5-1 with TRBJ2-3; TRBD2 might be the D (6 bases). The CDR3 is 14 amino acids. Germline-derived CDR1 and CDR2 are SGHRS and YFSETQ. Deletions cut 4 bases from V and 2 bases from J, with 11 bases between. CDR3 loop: CASSPGLATDTQYF. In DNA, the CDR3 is TGCGCCAGCAGCCCGGGACTTGCCACAGATACGCAGTATTTT. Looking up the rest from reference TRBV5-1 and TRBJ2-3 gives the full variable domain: KAGVTQTPRYLIKTRGQQVTLSCSPISGHRSVSWYQQTPGQGLQFLFEYFSETQRNKGNFPGRFSGRQFSNSRSEMNVSTLELGDSALYLCASSPGLATDTQYFGPGTRLTVL.